Listed here are 9 T cell receptor beta chains from one sample, sequenced in a study of blood T cell repertoires in COVID-19. TCRdb's copy holds only in-frame clones and misses some; the assay was immunoSEQ multiplex PCR. The sample has roughly 200,000 clones, roughly 88% seen once; the top ten hold around 5.7%. Sequencing was carried out using PBMCs or T cells enriched from blood (not recorded which). These receptors all come from a man between 40 and 49 years old with acute COVID-19.

V is TRBV9 and J is TRBJ2-7; possibly TRBD1 for D (5 bases). Germline loops: CDR1 SGDLS, CDR2 YYNGEE. V lost 4 bases, J lost 3 bases, and 8 bases lay in between. This CDR3 has 12 residues. The CDR3 DNA is TGTGCCAGCAGCCCCCAGGGCTACGAGCAGTACTTC. Amino acid sequence: CASSPQGYEQYF.

V usage is TRBV6-5 and J usage is TRBJ1-3, with 7 bases identical to TRBD1. The CDR3 sequence is 13 residues long. V lost 6 bases to trimming and J lost 4 bases; unmatched junction nucleotides: 3. Germline V gene data show CDR1 as MNHEY and CDR2 as SVGAGI. The CDR3 protein is CASSDRVGNTIYF. The CDR3 DNA follows: TGTGCCAGCAGCGACAGGGTGGGAAACACCATATATTTT.

The CDR3 nucleotides read TGTGCCAGCAGCCGATCCGGGGTCTCAGATACGCAGTATTTT. As protein: CASSRSGVSDTQYF. The V gene is TRBV7-3, the J gene TRBJ2-3, with D possibly TRBD2 on 5 matching bases. The CDR3 is 14 residues long. Germline-derived CDR1 and CDR2 are SGHTA and FQGTGA. The V and J ends lost 5 bases and 4 bases respectively, with 13 bases between them.

This CDR3 reads CASSKWTANTGELFF. The CDR3 DNA reads as TGTGCCAGTAGTAAGTGGACAGCGAACACCGGGGAGCTGTTTTTT. V and J are TRBV19 and TRBJ2-2; tentatively, D is TRBD1 (6 bases). The CDR3 is 15 residues long. V shed 4 bases and J shed 0 bases, with 9 bases lying between them. Germline CDR1 is LNHDA and CDR2 is SQIVND (reference sequence).

This clone was seen a handful of times. The chain couples TRBV2 to TRBJ1-4, with D uncertain. Germline V CDR1 and CDR2: SNHLY, FYNNEI. V dropped 7 bases and J dropped 0 bases, with 12 bases sitting between them. The CDR3 consists of 15 residues. Here the CDR3 reads CASTAQAPTNEKLFF. DNA of the CDR3: TGTGCCAGCACCGCCCAGGCCCCAACTAATGAAAAACTGTTTTTT.

The chain carries TRBV9 and TRBJ1-3; D is undetermined. V was shortened by 3 bases and J by 0 bases, with 10 bases between the two germline ends. The CDR3 contains 15 residues. Germline V CDR1 and CDR2: SGDLS, YYNGEE. The CDR3 is CASSDSSVSGNTIYF. In DNA form, the CDR3 reads TGTGCCAGCAGCGACTCCTCCGTCTCTGGAAACACCATATATTTT.

The V and J genes are TRBV4-2 and TRBJ1-2; TRBD1 aligns across 10 bases. CDR1 is LGHNA and CDR2 is YNFKEQ in the germline V gene. The CDR3 loop spans 15 amino acids. V shed 6 bases, J shed 5 bases, and the junction held 9 bases outside the gene matches. The CDR3 protein is CASRPDRGHGYGYTF. DNA of the CDR3: TGTGCCAGCAGACCCGACAGGGGGCATGGGTATGGCTACACCTTC.

This chain connects TRBV6-6 to TRBJ1-6, with D possibly TRBD1 on 6 matching bases. CDR3 size: 16 residues. V was pared by 7 bases and J by 0 bases, with 13 bases between. Germline loops: CDR1 MNHNY, CDR2 SVGAGI (reference sequence). The CDR3 reads CASTQRGTSYNSPLHF. The CDR3, as DNA: TGTGCCAGCACCCAAAGGGGGACCTCCTATAATTCACCCCTCCACTTT.

The CDR3, as DNA: TGCAGTGCAAAGAACAGGGACGAGCAGTACTTC. Translated, it gives CSAKNRDEQYF. This rearrangement joins TRBV20-1 to TRBJ2-7; tentative D call: TRBD1 (6 bases). CDR1 is DFQATT and CDR2 is SNEGSKA in the germline V gene (reference sequence). The CDR3 extends over 11 amino acids. The V and J ends lost 6 bases and 5 bases respectively, with 11 bases between them.